This passage covers 6 T cell receptor beta chains from one sample sequenced in a study of cytomegalovirus exposure and HLA in healthy donors. Assay used: immunoSEQ multiplex PCR; TCRdb lists only in-frame clones, some missing. The profile covers approximately 280,000 clones, with roughly 88% appearing a single time and about 0.9% taken by the ten largest. Sequenced: PBMCs. These receptors originate from a young woman in good health and CMV-seronegative.

The rearrangement links TRBV10-3 to TRBJ2-7; D unresolved. Deletions cut 3 bases from V and 0 bases from J, with 6 bases between. The CDR3 totals 13 residues. The germline V gene has CDR1 ENHRY and CDR2 SYGVKD. CDR3 amino acids: CAISDAVSYEQYF. CDR3 coding DNA: TGTGCCATCAGTGACGCGGTCTCCTACGAGCAGTACTTC.

This clone was counted once. The chain links TRBV11-2 to TRBJ1-5, with 8 bases identical to TRBD1. The V segment lost 3 bases and the J segment 5 bases; nucleotides outside the gene matches: 6. The CDR3 is made up of 15 amino acids. CDR1 SGHAT and CDR2 FQNNGV come from the germline V gene. The DNA for the CDR3 is TGTGCCAGCAGCTTTGGACAGGGCAATGATCAGCCCCAGCATTTT. Its protein is CASSFGQGNDQPQHF.

The chain recombines TRBV6-6 with TRBJ2-7; D possibly corresponds to TRBD2 (7 bases). V was clipped by 0 bases and J by 3 bases, with 12 bases between them. Germline CDR1 is MNHNY and CDR2 is SVGAGI (reference sequence). This CDR3 contains 15 residues. CDR3 sequence (DNA): TGTGCCAGCAGTTACTCGGGCGGGGGCTTCTACGAGCAGTACTTC. The encoded protein is CASSYSGGGFYEQYF.

V and J are TRBV28 and TRBJ1-1; a weak D match, TRBD1 (5 bases). V shed 6 bases and J shed 4 bases, with 15 bases lying between them. This CDR3 is 14 amino acids long. The germline V gene encodes CDR1 MDHEN and CDR2 SYDVKM. The CDR3 DNA reads TGTGCCAGCAGCTCTCCCGGACACTCCACTGAAGCTTTCTTT. It encodes CASSSPGHSTEAFF.

The chain recombines TRBV5-4 with TRBJ2-2, with D possibly TRBD1 on 6 matching bases. This CDR3 region has 13 residues. Per germline, CDR1 SGHNT and CDR2 YYREEE (reference sequence). The ends were cut back, 4 bases at V and 6 bases at J, with 10 bases in the middle. The CDR3 region is CASSQGIAGELFF. CDR3 DNA: TGTGCCAGCAGCCAGGGGATCGCCGGGGAGCTGTTTTTT.

This clone was counted between two and nine times. The genes are TRBV2 and TRBJ1-1; a weak D match, TRBD1 (5 bases). The length of the CDR3 is 13 residues. Between the trimmed V and J ends, which lost 7 bases and 1 base, there was a span of 10 bases. Germline-derived CDR1 and CDR2 are SNHLY and FYNNEI. This CDR3 reads CASTDSPNTEAFF. The CDR3 DNA reads TGTGCCAGCACCGACAGTCCGAACACTGAAGCTTTCTTT.